These 14 T cell receptor beta chains were all obtained from the same sample, sequenced in a study of identifying expanded T cells in peripheral blood. Repertoires were generated with immunoSEQ multiplex PCR, while TCRdb's copy carries only in-frame clones and drops some. This table holds about 110,000 clones, about 89% found once. Sequenced: blood. The receptor source for this set is a person aged 18 to 70 in good health.

This clone has more than one count but fewer than ten. The rearrangement links TRBV6-5 to TRBJ2-7; D not certain. CDR1 MNHEY and CDR2 SVGAGI come from the germline V gene. Deletions cut 6 bases from V and 2 bases from J, with 17 bases between. This CDR3 region has 15 residues. The CDR3 is CASRPRPERTYEQYF. The DNA of the CDR3 is TGTGCCAGCAGACCGCGGCCTGAACGAACCTACGAGCAGTACTTC.

The chain combines TRBV11-3 with TRBJ2-3; D is perhaps TRBD1 (5 bases). V was trimmed by 3 bases and J by 6 bases, leaving 7 bases between them. Germline CDR1 and CDR2: SGHNT and YENEEA. The CDR3 has 12 amino acids. In DNA form, the CDR3 reads TGTGCCAGCAGCTTGGGGCGCGATACGCAGTATTTT. Translating it yields CASSLGRDTQYF.

V is TRBV12-1 and J is TRBJ2-4; no DNA check was done on the table's D call, TRBD1. TRBV12-1 is termed a pseudogene. The CDR3 is made up of 14 amino acids. DNA for the CDR3: TGTGCCAGCAGCTTTGAGGGGGCCAAAAACATTCAGTACTTC. This gives the protein CASSFEGAKNIQYF.

The V gene is TRBV5-8, the J gene TRBJ1-5; no firm D call. The ends were cut back, 4 bases at V and 0 bases at J, with 11 bases in the middle. The germline V gene encodes CDR1 SGHTS and CDR2 YDEGEE. The CDR3 is 15 residues long. This CDR3 reads CASSRQAYSNQPQHF. CDR3 nucleotide sequence: TGTGCCAGCAGCCGACAAGCCTATAGCAATCAGCCCCAGCATTTT. The full variable domain, its missing parts supplied by reference TRBV5-8 and TRBJ1-5, is EAGVTQSPTHLIKTRGQQATLRCSPISGHTSVYWYQQALGLGLQFLLWYDEGEERNRGNFPPRFSGRQFPNYSSELNVNALELEDSALYLCASSRQAYSNQPQHFGDGTRLSIL.

This clone was seen a single time. The chain couples TRBV7-9 to TRBJ2-7; the D call may be TRBD1 or TRBD2 (5 bases each). CDR3 length: 13 residues. Trimming pared 1 base from V and 6 bases from J, leaving 10 bases between. Germline V gene sequence: CDR1 SEHNR, CDR2 FQNEAQ (reference sequence). Here the CDR3 reads CASSLGRDAEQYF. The CDR3 bases are TGTGCCAGCAGCTTAGGCAGGGACGCCGAGCAGTACTTC. The variable domain in full, with the rest retrieved from reference TRBV7-9 and TRBJ2-7, is DTGVSQNPRHKITKRGQNVTFRCDPISEHNRLYWYRQTLGQGPEFLTYFQNEAQLEKSRLLSDRFSAERPKGSFSTLEIQRTEQGDSAMYLCASSLGRDAEQYFGPGTRLTVT.

V and J are TRBV27 and TRBJ2-7; a possible D gene is TRBD1 (5 bases). Germline lookup yields CDR1 MNHEY and CDR2 SMNVEV (reference sequence). Between the trimmed V and J ends, which lost 6 bases and 2 bases, there was a span of 11 bases. The CDR3 extends over 13 amino acids. The CDR3 DNA is TGTGCCAGCAGCTGGACACGAACCTACGAGCAGTACTTC. Its protein product is CASSWTRTYEQYF.

This chain links TRBV19 with TRBJ2-5; D possibly corresponds to TRBD2 (6 bases). CDR3 length equals 15 residues. V shed 1 base and J shed 4 bases, with 13 bases lying between them. Germline V gives CDR1 LNHDA, CDR2 SQIVND (reference sequence). DNA for the CDR3: TGTGCCAGTAGTATAGGCCTGCGGGGCCGAGAGACCCAGTACTTC. Encoded protein: CASSIGLRGRETQYF.

This clone was picked up one time. The chain couples TRBV4-1 to TRBJ1-3; no definite D call. The germline gives CDR1 MGHRA, CDR2 YSYEKL. Trimming took 0 bases from V and 3 from J, leaving 9 bases between them. CDR3 length: 15 residues. CDR3 residues: CASSQDWRSGNTIYF. In DNA form, the CDR3 reads TGCGCCAGCAGCCAAGACTGGAGAAGTGGAAACACCATATATTTT.

The sample holds one count of this clone. The chain recombines TRBV10-3 with TRBJ2-6, with unresolved D. Trimming removed 6 bases from V and 1 base from J, with 19 bases in between. The CDR3 covers 18 residues. From germline, CDR1 is ENHRY and CDR2 SYGVKD. This CDR3 is CAIRAGTFNRSGANVLTF. The CDR3 DNA follows: TGTGCCATCAGGGCCGGAACCTTTAATAGATCTGGGGCCAACGTCCTGACTTTC.

This clone showed up just a few times. CDR3 coding DNA: TGTGCCACTTCTGTAATAGCCGGGGAGCTGTTTTTT. Translating it yields CATSVIAGELFF. V usage is TRBV10-3 and J usage is TRBJ2-2; no clear D gene. Germline V gives CDR1 ENHRY, CDR2 SYGVKD. The CDR3 sequence is 12 residues long. V shed 10 bases and J shed 6 bases, with 12 bases lying between them.

This clone was picked up a small number of times. The rearrangement uses TRBV7-2 and TRBJ1-5; no clear D. The CDR3 totals 13 residues. Trimming left V 5 bases short and J 3 bases short, with 8 bases between. The V gene's germline CDR1 is SGHTA and CDR2 FQGNSA. CDR3 loop: CASSLRTNQPQHF. The CDR3 DNA sequence: TGTGCCAGCAGCCTAAGAACCAATCAGCCCCAGCATTTT.

CDR3 loop: CASSSAEGDEQYF. The CDR3, as DNA: TGTGCCAGCAGTTCAGCAGAAGGGGACGAGCAGTACTTC. The genes are TRBV6-6 and TRBJ2-7; a possible D gene is TRBD1 (5 bases). V lost 4 bases, J lost 5 bases, and 12 bases lay in between. Germline assignment: CDR1 MNHNY and CDR2 SVGAGI (reference sequence). The CDR3 spans 13 residues.

This chain uses TRBV5-1 with TRBJ2-5; TRBD2 is a possible D gene (5 bases). The CDR3 totals 15 residues. The V gene's germline CDR1 is SGHRS and CDR2 YFSETQ. The V end was cut by 4 bases, the J end by 7 bases, with 20 bases between. CDR3 nucleotides: TGCGCCAGCAGCCCAACGGGAAGGTCGGCCGGGACCCAGTACTTC. Translation gives CASSPTGRSAGTQYF. Based on the CDR3 plus reference TRBV5-1 and TRBJ2-5, the full variable domain is KAGVTQTPRYLIKTRGQQVTLSCSPISGHRSVSWYQQTPGQGLQFLFEYFSETQRNKGNFPGRFSGRQFSNSRSEMNVSTLELGDSALYLCASSPTGRSAGTQYFGPGTRLLVL.

The chain couples TRBV30 to TRBJ2-3; weak D call: TRBD1 (6 bases). The V end lost 4 bases, the J end lost 4 bases, and 6 bases lay between the germline ends. Germline lookup yields CDR1 GTSNPN and CDR2 SVGIG (reference sequence). The CDR3 runs 11 residues. CDR3 loop: CAWTGADTQYF. Here the CDR3 DNA reads TGTGCCTGGACAGGGGCAGATACGCAGTATTTT.